The 9 T cell receptor beta chains reported below all come from one sample, sequenced in a study of blood T cells in healthy people across ages. The second PCR ran roughly 7 to 11 cycles with a sample-barcoded 5' primer and J-beta primers. Using its own MiXCR run on the 5' RACE reads, TCRdb lists one record per CDR3 protein. This table has some 1,500,000 distinct CDR3 sequences, roughly two fifths appearing once. Sequencing input: blood. The origin of the receptors is a woman younger than 30 in good health.

This rearrangement joins TRBV2 to TRBJ1-2; unclear D gene. The CDR3 is made up of 17 amino acids. Germline lookup yields CDR1 SNHLY and CDR2 FYNNEI. V shed 6 bases and J shed 3 bases, with 23 bases lying between them. CDR3 loop: CASRAEAVASGDYGYTF. CDR3 coding DNA: TGTGCCAGCAGGGCTGAAGCAGTGGCTTCAGGTGACTATGGCTACACCTTC.

This chain links TRBV12-3 or TRBV12-4 with TRBJ2-5; D call uncertain. The CDR3 has 11 amino acids. V was cut by 8 bases and J by 5 bases, with 9 bases left in between. Written as DNA, the CDR3 is TGTGCCAGCGCACCCGGGGAGACCCAGTACTTC. Its translation: CASAPGETQYF.

The chain has TRBV5-1 and TRBJ1-4; D gene ambiguous. The germline V gene has CDR1 SGHRS and CDR2 YFSETQ. This CDR3 has 13 amino acids. Trimming left V 2 bases short and J 8 bases short, with 10 bases between. CDR3 nucleotides: TGCGCCAGCAGCTTCCGCTTGGGGGAAAAACTGTTTTTT. Protein sequence: CASSFRLGEKLFF.

The chain employs TRBV20-1 and TRBJ2-5; tentatively, D is TRBD1 (7 bases). V was shortened by 3 bases and J by 4 bases, with 12 bases between the two germline ends. This CDR3 comprises 13 residues. Germline V gives CDR1 DFQATT, CDR2 SNEGSKA (reference sequence). The CDR3, as DNA: TGCAGTGCTAGCCGACAGGGAGGAGAGACCCAGTACTTC. Its translation is CSASRQGGETQYF.

V is TRBV29-1 and J is TRBJ1-2; D perhaps matches TRBD1 (5 bases). The germline V gene encodes CDR1 SQVTM and CDR2 ANQGSEA. V was trimmed by 7 bases and J by 7 bases, leaving 16 bases between them. The CDR3 extends over 12 amino acids. The CDR3 loop is CSADTRGFGYTF. As DNA, the CDR3 is TGCAGCGCGGACACGCGGGGCTTTGGCTACACCTTC.

The V and J genes are TRBV20-1 and TRBJ1-5, with TRBD1 matching 7 bases. The CDR3 contains 16 residues. Trimming took 2 bases from V and 1 from J; bases not matched to a gene: 8. CDR1 DFQATT and CDR2 SNEGSKA come from the germline V gene (reference sequence). This CDR3 is CSARTPGGWSNQPQHF. The CDR3 DNA follows: TGCAGTGCTAGAACGCCAGGGGGTTGGAGCAATCAGCCCCAGCATTTT.

This chain uses TRBV29-1 with TRBJ2-3; D is ambiguous. V was pared by 4 bases and J by 2 bases, with 13 bases between. This CDR3 has 14 amino acids. Germline values: CDR1 SQVTM, CDR2 ANQGSEA. Written as DNA, the CDR3 is TGCAGCGTTGGGACCCCAAGGTTCACAGATACGCAGTATTTT. Its protein is CSVGTPRFTDTQYF.

J is TRBJ2-3 and V is TRBV20-1, with D perhaps matching TRBD2 (7 bases). This CDR3 spans 15 amino acids. The V gene's germline CDR1 is DFQATT and CDR2 SNEGSKA (reference sequence). Trimming took 5 bases from V and 0 from J, leaving 15 bases between them. The CDR3 sequence: CSARKGGASTDTQYF. CDR3 DNA sequence: TGCAGTGCTCGAAAGGGGGGGGCTAGCACAGATACGCAGTATTTT.

The rearrangement joins TRBV7-2 to TRBJ2-5, with D possibly being TRBD2 (7 bases). Trimming took off 3 bases at V and 5 bases at J, with 13 bases between the two ends. Germline loops: CDR1 SGHTA, CDR2 FQGNSA. CDR3 length equals 14 residues. Here the CDR3 reads CASSFAGRGETQYF. DNA for the CDR3: TGTGCCAGCAGCTTTGCGGGGAGGGGGGAGACCCAGTACTTC.